This passage covers 14 T cell receptor beta chains from one sample sequenced in a study of blood T cell repertoires in COVID-19. Clones were read by immunoSEQ multiplex PCR, and TCRdb kept only the in-frame ones, dropping some. The sample holds roughly 34,000 clones; about 89% are singletons and the top ten take 9.9%. The sample comprised peripheral blood. These receptors all come from a human donor with active COVID-19. The donor label of this sample is uncertain.

V gene TRBV9 combines with J gene TRBJ2-2; maybe TRBD2 (6 bases). From germline, CDR1 is SGDLS and CDR2 YYNGEE. CDR3 length: 16 amino acids. Trimming stripped 8 bases from V and 0 bases from J, with 17 bases between. CDR3 coding DNA: TGTGCCAGTTGTGTAGCGGTGACCGCGAACACCGGGGAGCTGTTTTTT. Translation gives CASCVAVTANTGELFF.

The CDR3 DNA reads TGTGCCAGCAGCTTGGGAGGTGGGGCCAACGTCCTGACTTTC. This sequence encodes CASSLGGGANVLTF. This chain links TRBV5-6 with TRBJ2-6; D ambiguous. V was cut by 0 bases and J by 3 bases, with 4 bases left in between. CDR1 and CDR2 (germline): SGHDT, YYEEEE. The CDR3 consists of 14 residues.

The chain couples TRBV5-5 to TRBJ1-2, with D possibly TRBD1 on 5 matching bases. V shed 1 base and J shed 2 bases, with 9 bases lying between them. CDR1 is SGHKS and CDR2 is YYEKEE in the germline V gene (reference sequence). The CDR3 sequence is 14 residues long. CDR3 loop: CASSLQGGNYGYTF. CDR3 sequence (DNA): TGTGCCAGCAGCTTGCAGGGTGGAAACTATGGCTACACCTTC.

The V and J genes are TRBV30 and TRBJ1-3; 10 bases map to TRBD1. V gave up 0 bases and J gave up 3 bases; unmatched junction bases: 5. From germline, CDR1 is GTSNPN and CDR2 SVGIG (reference sequence). This CDR3 is 16 amino acids long. CDR3 amino acids: CAWSVRRTGGGNTIYF. DNA for the CDR3: TGTGCCTGGAGTGTTCGCAGGACAGGGGGTGGAAACACCATATATTTT.

The genes are TRBV9 and TRBJ1-1, with D tentatively TRBD1 (6 bases). CDR1 and CDR2 (germline): SGDLS, YYNGEE. The CDR3 runs to 14 residues. V lost 2 bases and J lost 0, with 8 bases in between. The CDR3 DNA follows: TGTGCCAGCAGCGTGCGACAGGTGAACACTGAAGCTTTCTTT. It encodes CASSVRQVNTEAFF.

By its share, this clone is medium-sized. The V gene is TRBV27, the J gene TRBJ2-7; 7 nucleotides agree with TRBD1. Per the germline V gene, CDR1 is MNHEY and CDR2 is SMNVEV (reference sequence). This CDR3 comprises 15 residues. Trimming removed 3 bases from V and 2 bases from J; junction bases left unmatched: 7. The CDR3 protein is CASSLMTGSPYEQYF. CDR3 bases: TGTGCCAGCAGTTTGATGACAGGGTCCCCCTACGAGCAGTACTTC.

V usage is TRBV3-1 (or the pseudogene TRBV3-2) and J usage is TRBJ2-3; 7 nucleotides match TRBD1. The CDR3 has 16 amino acids. J was trimmed by 5 bases and V by 5 bases; bases with no gene match: 13. Germline loops: CDR1 LGHDT, CDR2 YNNKEL (reference sequence). CDR3 bases: TGTGCCAGCAGCGCTACGACAGGGACGGGGAAAGATACGCAGTATTTT. It translates to CASSATTGTGKDTQYF.

The gene calls are TRBV18 and TRBJ2-3, with D maybe TRBD2 (6 bases). CDR1 KGHSH and CDR2 LQKENI come from the germline V gene. The CDR3 runs 14 residues. V was trimmed by 0 bases and J by 5 bases, leaving 9 bases between them. The CDR3 nucleotides are TGTGCCAGCTCACCACCGACTAGAAGAGATACGCAGTATTTT. It encodes CASSPPTRRDTQYF.

V gene TRBV5-5 combines with J gene TRBJ1-6; 7 nucleotides agree with TRBD1. The CDR3 is 15 amino acids. Trimming cost V 4 bases and J 4 bases; bases outside gene matches: 5. Per germline, CDR1 SGHKS and CDR2 YYEKEE (reference sequence). The CDR3 sequence is CASSAQGVYNSPLHF. Written as DNA, the CDR3 is TGTGCCAGCAGCGCCCAGGGGGTTTATAATTCACCCCTCCACTTT.

This rearrangement joins TRBV24-1 to TRBJ2-5, with 12 bases aligning to TRBD2. The CDR3 totals 16 residues. J lost 4 bases, V lost 4 bases, and 6 bases had no gene match. Germline V gene lookup returns CDR1 KGHDR and CDR2 SFDVKD. Here the CDR3 DNA reads TGTGCCACCAGTGAACCGCTAGCGGGAGGGGTAGAGACCCAGTACTTC. This encodes CATSEPLAGGVETQYF.

As DNA, the CDR3 is TGTGCCAGCAGCCTCAGACAGCCGCCCGCAGATACGCAGTATTTT. Its protein product is CASSLRQPPADTQYF. The chain carries TRBV27 and TRBJ2-3, with a tentative D call TRBD1 (5 bases). V lost 6 bases, J lost 4 bases, and 17 bases lay in between. Germline values: CDR1 MNHEY, CDR2 SMNVEV (reference sequence). The CDR3 length is 15 residues.

The count of this clone is one. The chain recombines TRBV4-3 with TRBJ2-2; the D is unclear. Trimming shortened V by 4 bases and J by 9 bases, and 15 bases separated the two germline ends. The V gene's germline CDR1 is LGHNA and CDR2 YSLEER. The CDR3 is 14 residues long. CDR3 DNA: TGCGCCAGCAGCCCGTCCTGGGCAGCCCGGGAGCTGTTTTTT. Translation: CASSPSWAARELFF.

The J gene is TRBJ1-2, the V gene TRBV30; 9 nucleotides match TRBD1. The CDR3 has 11 amino acids. The J segment lost 6 bases and the V segment lost 8 bases, leaving 4 bases of the junction unmatched. Per germline, CDR1 GTSNPN and CDR2 SVGIG (reference sequence). CDR3 amino acids: CATGGTNGYTF. Here the CDR3 DNA reads TGTGCCACAGGGGGCACTAATGGCTACACCTTC.

The chain has TRBV18 and TRBJ2-3, with D perhaps TRBD1 (6 bases). Germline-derived CDR1 and CDR2 are KGHSH and LQKENI. This CDR3 has 15 amino acids. The V and J ends lost 2 bases and 1 base respectively, with 10 bases between them. CDR3 residues: CASSPGGVGTDTQYF. In DNA form, the CDR3 reads TGTGCCAGCTCACCAGGGGGCGTCGGCACAGATACGCAGTATTTT.